The present entry profiles one T cell receptor (beta chain) with its context. This specimen belongs to a study of graft-versus-host responses after intestinal transplantation. At the level of the study: Those transplanted obtained multivisceral, liver-intestinal, or isolated intestinal grafts. Every one of the recipients received anti-thymocyte globulin induction and afterwards took tacrolimus and steroids for 3 to 4 years.

Sequencing used immunoSEQ multiplex PCR; TCRdb keeps in-frame clones, though not all of them. The sample shows roughly 99,000 clones, about 82% of them seen only once. CDR1 is SGHRS and CDR2 is YFSETQ in the germline V gene. V was trimmed by 2 bases and J by 4 bases, leaving 9 bases between them. This CDR3 comprises 13 residues. The source was PBMCs, collected 255 days after intestinal transplant. The rearrangement uses TRBV5-1 and TRBJ1-2; no clear D gene. This sequence originates from a human patient who received an intestinal transplant, so some T cells may come from the graft donor. CDR3 protein: CASSFFTTYGYTF. DNA of the CDR3: TGCGCCAGCAGCTTTTTCACAACCTATGGCTACACCTTC.